This TCR beta chain emerged from a study of T-cell reconstitution after alpha-beta-depleted transplantation in children. In regard to this clonotype: A much larger clone lies one base from this, so it may be a read error.

Preparation of the TCRbeta library was carried out with unique molecular identifiers. TCRdb redid the calling of the PCR reads with MiXCR, one entry per CDR3 protein. The sample yields 200,000 to 250,000 distinct CDR3 sequences, 12% seen once. CDR1 and CDR2 from the germline V gene are DFQATT and SNEGSKA (reference sequence). The CDR3 consists of 12 residues. The J gene is TRBJ2-1, the V gene TRBV20-1; D is possibly TRBD2 (6 bases). The receptor's source is a human donor who donated a stem cell graft to a child with acute lymphoblastic leukemia. This material consisted of PBMCs from the stem cell graft donor, taken from the stem cell graft. This CDR3 is CSAAGLFNEQSF. The CDR3 nucleotides read TGCAGTGCTGCGGGACTTTTCAATGAGCAGTCCTTC.